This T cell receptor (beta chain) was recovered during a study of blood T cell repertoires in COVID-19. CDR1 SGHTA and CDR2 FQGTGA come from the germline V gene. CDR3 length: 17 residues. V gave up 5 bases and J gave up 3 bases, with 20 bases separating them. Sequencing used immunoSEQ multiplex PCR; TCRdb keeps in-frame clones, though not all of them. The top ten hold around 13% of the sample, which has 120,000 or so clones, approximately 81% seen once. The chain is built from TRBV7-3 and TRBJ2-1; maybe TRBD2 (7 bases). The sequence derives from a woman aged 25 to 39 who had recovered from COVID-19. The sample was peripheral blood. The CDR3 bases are TGTGCCAGCAGCCCACCCGAGGGGGGGGCCAGCTACAATGAGCAGTTCTTC. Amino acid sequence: CASSPPEGGASYNEQFF.